This T cell receptor beta chain was identified during a study of blood T cell repertoires in COVID-19. Overall study context: Acute and convalescent COVID-19 specimens originated in the United States, Italy and Spain.

Per the authors' pipeline: How many nucleated cells were present was estimated from reference gene primer amplification. Profiled with immunoSEQ multiplex PCR; TCRdb holds only in-frame clones, not every one. The V and J calls and clone size come from that table; D and trimming were worked out from the DNA. The sample consists of 75,000 to 100,000 clones, about 83% of them appearing once. V shed 3 bases, J shed 4 bases, and the junction held 11 bases outside the gene matches. This CDR3 contains 17 residues. Per the germline V gene, CDR1 is SGDLS and CDR2 is YYNGEE. The TCR originated in a woman older than 75 with acute or convalescent COVID-19. J is TRBJ2-1 and V is TRBV9, with 9 bases matching TRBD2. Sequencing used peripheral blood. The chain's CDR3 is CASSAFTTSGRYNEQFF. For the CDR3, the DNA is TGTGCCAGCAGCGCGTTCACTACCAGCGGGAGGTACAATGAGCAGTTCTTC.